The clone carrying this T cell receptor (beta chain) was counted between two and nine times. The antigen remains undetermined. These data belong to a study of T cells after yellow fever vaccination. The CDR3 is made up of 14 amino acids. V lost 0 bases to trimming and J lost 4 bases; unmatched junction nucleotides: 2. From germline, CDR1 is MNHEY and CDR2 SVGAGI. Findings of the study overall: Once the booster was given, most primary-vaccination clones reappeared, at around 95% for CD4 and more than 85% for CD8. Peaking on day 5 versus 15, the secondary response was faster but weaker.

TCRdb used MiXCR to reprocess the 5' RACE reads, holding one entry per CDR3 protein. Of about 510,000 distinct CDR3 sequences listed, just over 20% were seen once; the top ten hold about 16%. This specimen was PBMCs, taken less than 25 days after the first yellow fever vaccination. The V and J genes are TRBV6-5 and TRBJ1-1; 7 bases map to TRBD1. The source of this sequence is a man aged 18 to 30 who received the YFV17D yellow fever vaccine. CDR3 protein: CASSYSRQGTEAFF. DNA for the CDR3: TGTGCCAGCAGTTACTCTCGACAGGGCACTGAAGCTTTCTTT.